Listed below are T cell receptor beta chains from one sample, sequenced in a study of blood T cell repertoires in COVID-19. Profiling relied on immunoSEQ multiplex PCR, and the TCRdb table lists in-frame clones only, not all of them. The repertoire has more than 150,000 clones, roughly 74% of them found once; the top ten carry approximately 15%. Input material: peripheral blood. The source of these receptors is a woman of 80 years or more with acute or convalescent COVID-19. Each CDR3 is given with its conserved first and last residue. The D gene is left open where the match is weak. Rows give clone size only sometimes, using once, few, many, or a class for an expanded clone.

J gene: TRBJ1-5
D gene: -
V gene: TRBV2
clone size: -
CDR3 protein: CASSLQGVGQPQHF
CDR3 DNA: TGTGCCAGCAGTTTACAGGGTGTGGGGCAGCCCCAGCATTTT

J gene: TRBJ2-7
D gene: -
V gene: TRBV21-1
clone size: -
CDR3 protein: CASSSQERTATTALRYF
CDR3 DNA: TGTGCCAGCAGCTCCCAGGAGCGGACCGCGACCACTGCCTTGCGGTACTTC

J gene: TRBJ1-3
D gene: -
V gene: TRBV6-1
clone size: -
CDR3 protein: CASSEGGGTGNTIYF
CDR3 DNA: TGTGCCAGCAGTGAAGGCGGAGGAACGGGAAACACCATATATTTT

J gene: TRBJ1-5
D gene: -
V gene: TRBV4-1
clone size: -
CDR3 protein: CASSPRQGGQPQHF
CDR3 DNA: TGCGCCAGCAGCCCTCGGCAGGGTGGACAGCCCCAGCATTTT

J gene: TRBJ2-5
D gene: -
V gene: TRBV5-5
clone size: -
CDR3 protein: CASSLEGETQYF
CDR3 DNA: TGTGCCAGCAGCTTGGAGGGGGAGACCCAGTACTTC

J gene: TRBJ2-7
D gene: TRBD2
V gene: TRBV29-1
clone size: -
CDR3 protein: CSVETSGRGEQYF
CDR3 DNA: TGCAGCGTTGAGACTAGCGGGAGGGGTGAGCAGTACTTC

J gene: TRBJ2-1
D gene: TRBD1
V gene: TRBV5-4
clone size: -
CDR3 protein: CASSSGQGSYNEQFF
CDR3 DNA: TGTGCCAGCAGCTCCGGACAGGGGAGCTACAATGAGCAGTTCTTC

J gene: TRBJ1-1
D gene: -
V gene: TRBV27
clone size: -
CDR3 protein: CASSLRGVGMNTEAFF
CDR3 DNA: TGTGCCAGCAGTTTACGGGGAGTGGGGATGAACACTGAAGCTTTCTTT

J gene: TRBJ1-1
D gene: -
V gene: TRBV10-3
clone size: -
CDR3 protein: CAIKRDTLSRTEAFF
CDR3 DNA: TGTGCCATCAAAAGGGACACCTTATCGAGGACTGAAGCTTTCTTT

J gene: TRBJ2-2
D gene: -
V gene: TRBV5-6
clone size: once
CDR3 protein: CASSRRPGELFF
CDR3 DNA: TGTGCCAGCAGCCGGCGGCCCGGGGAGCTGTTTTTT

J gene: TRBJ2-7
D gene: -
V gene: TRBV3-1/TRBV3-2
clone size: -
CDR3 protein: CASSQGGEQYF
CDR3 DNA: TGTGCCAGCAGCCAAGGAGGAGAGCAGTACTTC

J gene: TRBJ1-6
D gene: -
V gene: TRBV2
clone size: many
CDR3 protein: CASQGRVYNSPLHF
CDR3 DNA: TGTGCCAGTCAAGGCAGGGTCTATAATTCACCCCTCCACTTT

J gene: TRBJ1-6
D gene: TRBD1
V gene: TRBV11-2
clone size: few
CDR3 protein: CASSQRGRSSYNSPLHF
CDR3 DNA: TGTGCCAGCAGCCAAAGGGGGCGCAGCTCCTATAATTCACCCCTCCACTTT

J gene: TRBJ1-1
D gene: -
V gene: TRBV4-1
clone size: once
CDR3 protein: CASSPQMNTEAFF
CDR3 DNA: TGCGCCAGCAGCCCCCAGATGAACACTGAAGCTTTCTTT

J gene: TRBJ1-6
D gene: TRBD1
V gene: TRBV6-5
clone size: -
CDR3 protein: CATKRDRVSPLHF
CDR3 DNA: TGTGCCACCAAAAGGGACAGGGTTTCACCCCTCCACTTT

J gene: TRBJ2-7
D gene: TRBD1
V gene: TRBV7-2
clone size: -
CDR3 protein: CASSGTGTGPYEQYF
CDR3 DNA: TGTGCCAGCAGCGGTACCGGGACAGGACCCTACGAGCAGTACTTC

J gene: TRBJ1-6
D gene: -
V gene: TRBV6-1
clone size: -
CDR3 protein: CASSEVLPGLVGNSPLHF
CDR3 DNA: TGTGCCAGCAGTGAAGTGCTTCCGGGGTTGGTTGGTAATTCACCCCTCCACTTT

J gene: TRBJ2-3
D gene: TRBD1
V gene: TRBV29-1
clone size: -
CDR3 protein: CSVGQGAGTDTQYF
CDR3 DNA: TGCAGCGTGGGACAGGGGGCAGGCACAGATACGCAGTATTTT

J gene: TRBJ1-2
D gene: -
V gene: TRBV3-1/TRBV3-2
clone size: -
CDR3 protein: CASSQEASGYTF
CDR3 DNA: TGTGCCAGCAGCCAAGAGGCCTCTGGCTACACCTTC

J gene: TRBJ2-7
D gene: TRBD1
V gene: TRBV27
clone size: -
CDR3 protein: CASSLDRGKYEQYF
CDR3 DNA: TGTGCCAGCAGTTTAGACAGGGGCAAGTACGAGCAGTACTTC

J gene: TRBJ1-3
D gene: -
V gene: TRBV14
clone size: -
CDR3 protein: CASRSPRDTSGNTIYF
CDR3 DNA: TGTGCCAGCCGCTCGCCCCGGGACACCTCTGGAAACACCATATATTTT

J gene: TRBJ1-2
D gene: -
V gene: TRBV13
clone size: -
CDR3 protein: CASSLSGYGYTF
CDR3 DNA: TGTGCCAGCAGCTTATCAGGGTATGGCTACACCTTC

J gene: TRBJ1-1
D gene: TRBD1
V gene: TRBV11-2
clone size: -
CDR3 protein: CATTQGAANTEAFF
CDR3 DNA: TGTGCCACCACCCAGGGGGCTGCGAACACTGAAGCTTTCTTT

J gene: TRBJ2-5
D gene: -
V gene: TRBV7-2
clone size: -
CDR3 protein: CASEPSAQLQETQYF
CDR3 DNA: TGTGCCAGCGAACCTAGCGCCCAACTTCAAGAGACCCAGTACTTC

J gene: TRBJ1-6
D gene: -
V gene: TRBV5-1
clone size: -
CDR3 protein: CASSLGGVVDSPLHF
CDR3 DNA: TGCGCCAGCAGCTTGGGGGGAGTCGTTGATTCACCCCTCCACTTT

J gene: TRBJ2-7
D gene: TRBD1
V gene: TRBV6-1
clone size: few
CDR3 protein: CASSDGQGIYEQYF
CDR3 DNA: TGTGCCAGCAGTGACGGACAGGGTATTTACGAGCAGTACTTC

J gene: TRBJ1-5
D gene: -
V gene: TRBV27
clone size: -
CDR3 protein: CASSSEAPHFNQPQHF
CDR3 DNA: TGTGCCAGCAGTTCTGAGGCCCCACACTTCAATCAGCCCCAGCATTTT

J gene: TRBJ1-2
D gene: -
V gene: TRBV5-1
clone size: -
CDR3 protein: CASLPDSPTGYGYTF
CDR3 DNA: TGCGCCAGCCTTCCGGACAGTCCGACAGGCTATGGCTACACCTTC

J gene: TRBJ1-4
D gene: -
V gene: TRBV6-5
clone size: few
CDR3 protein: CASRGNSYNNEKLFF
CDR3 DNA: TGTGCCAGCAGGGGTAACAGCTATAATAATGAAAAACTGTTTTTT

J gene: TRBJ2-2
D gene: -
V gene: TRBV7-8
clone size: -
CDR3 protein: CASSLLGGQTGELFF
CDR3 DNA: TGTGCCAGCAGCCTCCTGGGGGGGCAAACCGGGGAGCTGTTTTTT

J gene: TRBJ1-1
D gene: TRBD1
V gene: TRBV6-1
clone size: -
CDR3 protein: CASSEDPTGRTEAFF
CDR3 DNA: TGTGCCAGCAGTGAAGATCCGACAGGGCGGACTGAAGCTTTCTTT

J gene: TRBJ1-1
D gene: -
V gene: TRBV4-1
clone size: -
CDR3 protein: CASSQERHSPNTEAFF
CDR3 DNA: TGCGCCAGCAGTCAAGAACGGCACAGTCCGAACACTGAAGCTTTCTTT

J gene: TRBJ2-7
D gene: TRBD1
V gene: TRBV6-6
clone size: -
CDR3 protein: CASSRPLGQGDEQYF
CDR3 DNA: TGTGCCAGCAGCCGCCCACTGGGACAGGGGGACGAGCAGTACTTC

J gene: TRBJ2-2
D gene: TRBD2
V gene: TRBV11-2
clone size: -
CDR3 protein: CASSPVRTSGGRMTGELFF
CDR3 DNA: TGTGCCAGCAGCCCCGTCCGGACTAGCGGGGGGAGGATGACCGGGGAGCTGTTTTTT

J gene: TRBJ2-2
D gene: -
V gene: TRBV19
clone size: -
CDR3 protein: CASSTDSSGELFF
CDR3 DNA: TGTGCCAGTAGTACTGACAGCTCCGGGGAGCTGTTTTTT

J gene: TRBJ1-6
D gene: -
V gene: TRBV4-2
clone size: few
CDR3 protein: CASSPGAGDNSPLHF
CDR3 DNA: TGTGCCAGCAGCCCGGGTGCGGGAGATAATTCACCCCTCCACTTT

J gene: TRBJ1-5
D gene: -
V gene: TRBV18
clone size: few
CDR3 protein: CASSPGQGRMNQPQHF
CDR3 DNA: TGTGCCAGCTCACCGGGGCAGGGGCGGATGAATCAGCCCCAGCATTTT

J gene: TRBJ1-2
D gene: -
V gene: TRBV4-1
clone size: -
CDR3 protein: CASSQTENYGYTF
CDR3 DNA: TGCGCCAGCAGCCAAACAGAAAACTATGGCTACACCTTC

J gene: TRBJ2-7
D gene: -
V gene: TRBV5-1
clone size: many
CDR3 protein: CASSLVGRGQDEQYF
CDR3 DNA: TGCGCCAGCAGCTTGGTAGGTAGGGGTCAGGACGAGCAGTACTTC

J gene: TRBJ1-2
D gene: -
V gene: TRBV28
clone size: -
CDR3 protein: CASSLVVVANYGYTF
CDR3 DNA: TGTGCCAGCAGTTTAGTAGTCGTGGCTAACTATGGCTACACCTTC

J gene: TRBJ2-2
D gene: -
V gene: TRBV19
clone size: -
CDR3 protein: CASMIANTGELFF
CDR3 DNA: TGTGCCAGTATGATAGCCAACACCGGGGAGCTGTTTTTT

J gene: TRBJ2-2
D gene: -
V gene: TRBV6-2/TRBV6-3
clone size: -
CDR3 protein: CASSPLSGELFF
CDR3 DNA: TGTGCCAGCAGTCCATTGAGCGGGGAGCTGTTTTTT

J gene: TRBJ2-5
D gene: -
V gene: TRBV5-1
clone size: -
CDR3 protein: CASSLAVGAGETQYF
CDR3 DNA: TGCGCCAGCAGCTTAGCGGTCGGTGCTGGGGAGACCCAGTACTTC

J gene: TRBJ2-7
D gene: -
V gene: TRBV19
clone size: few
CDR3 protein: CASKGGGTSVGGEQYF
CDR3 DNA: TGTGCCAGTAAAGGTGGTGGGACTTCCGTTGGTGGGGAGCAGTACTTC

J gene: TRBJ1-5
D gene: -
V gene: TRBV5-5
clone size: -
CDR3 protein: CASSFLNNQPQHF
CDR3 DNA: TGTGCCAGCAGCTTTCTAAACAATCAGCCCCAGCATTTT

J gene: TRBJ2-3
D gene: TRBD2
V gene: TRBV2
clone size: -
CDR3 protein: CASSGTSGRALTDTQYF
CDR3 DNA: TGTGCCAGCAGTGGGACTAGCGGGAGGGCCCTCACAGATACGCAGTATTTT

J gene: TRBJ1-6
D gene: TRBD1
V gene: TRBV3-1/TRBV3-2
clone size: -
CDR3 protein: CASSLGTGYNSPLHF
CDR3 DNA: TGTGCCAGCAGCCTGGGGACAGGTTATAATTCACCCCTCCACTTT

J gene: TRBJ2-7
D gene: TRBD1
V gene: TRBV7-8
clone size: -
CDR3 protein: CASSLARTGRYEQYF
CDR3 DNA: TGTGCCAGCAGCTTAGCGAGGACAGGGAGGTACGAGCAGTACTTC

J gene: TRBJ1-4
D gene: -
V gene: TRBV28
clone size: -
CDR3 protein: CASSISQLLFF
CDR3 DNA: TGTGCCAGCAGCATTTCACAGTTGCTGTTTTTT

J gene: TRBJ2-1
D gene: TRBD1
V gene: TRBV6-5
clone size: few
CDR3 protein: CASRGQGDNEQFF
CDR3 DNA: TGTGCCAGCAGGGGACAGGGCGACAATGAGCAGTTCTTC

J gene: TRBJ2-1
D gene: TRBD2
V gene: TRBV29-1
clone size: few
CDR3 protein: CSVLTSGGASYNEQFF
CDR3 DNA: TGCAGCGTGTTAACTAGCGGGGGGGCCTCCTACAATGAGCAGTTCTTC

J gene: TRBJ1-2
D gene: -
V gene: TRBV7-9
clone size: -
CDR3 protein: CASSLQMGRTDYGYTF
CDR3 DNA: TGTGCCAGCAGCCTCCAGATGGGGCGGACGGACTATGGCTACACCTTC

J gene: TRBJ2-1
D gene: TRBD1
V gene: TRBV5-1
clone size: -
CDR3 protein: CASNPGQGSYNEQFF
CDR3 DNA: TGCGCCAGCAACCCGGGACAGGGCTCCTACAATGAGCAGTTCTTC